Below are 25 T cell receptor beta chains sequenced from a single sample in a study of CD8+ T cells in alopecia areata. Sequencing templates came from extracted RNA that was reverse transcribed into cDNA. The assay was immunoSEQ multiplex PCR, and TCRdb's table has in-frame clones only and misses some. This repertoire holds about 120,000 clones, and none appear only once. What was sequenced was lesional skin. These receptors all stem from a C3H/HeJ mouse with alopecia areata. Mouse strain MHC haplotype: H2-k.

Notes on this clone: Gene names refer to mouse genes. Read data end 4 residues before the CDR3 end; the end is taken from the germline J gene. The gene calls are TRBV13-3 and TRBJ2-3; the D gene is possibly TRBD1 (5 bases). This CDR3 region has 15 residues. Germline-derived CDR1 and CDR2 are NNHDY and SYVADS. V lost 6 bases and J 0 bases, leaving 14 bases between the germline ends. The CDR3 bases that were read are TGTGCCAGCACCCCCCAGACAGTTAGTGCAGAA. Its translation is CASTPQTVSAE. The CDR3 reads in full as CASTPQTVSAETLYF.

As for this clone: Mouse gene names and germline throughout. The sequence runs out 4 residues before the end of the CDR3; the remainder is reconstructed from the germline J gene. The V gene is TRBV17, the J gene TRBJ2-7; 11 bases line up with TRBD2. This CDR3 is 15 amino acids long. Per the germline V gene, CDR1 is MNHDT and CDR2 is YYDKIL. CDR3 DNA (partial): TGTGCTAGCAGTAGAGCCGGGACTGGGGGTTAT. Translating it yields CASSRAGTGGY. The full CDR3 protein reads CASSRAGTGGYEQYF. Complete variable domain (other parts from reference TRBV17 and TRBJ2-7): DTTVKQNPRYKLARVGKPVNLICSQTMNHDTMYWYQKKPNQAPKLLLFYYDKILNREADTFEKFQSSRPNNSFCSLYIGSAGLEYSAMYLCASSRAGTGGYEQYFGPGTRLTVL.

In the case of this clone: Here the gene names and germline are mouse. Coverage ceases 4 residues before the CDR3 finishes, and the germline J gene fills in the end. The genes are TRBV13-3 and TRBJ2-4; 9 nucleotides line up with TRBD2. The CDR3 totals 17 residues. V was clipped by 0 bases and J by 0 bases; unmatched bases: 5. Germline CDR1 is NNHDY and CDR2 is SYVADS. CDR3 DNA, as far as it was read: TGTGCCAGCAGTGATGCATCCTGGGGGGGTAGTCAAAAC. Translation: CASSDASWGGSQN. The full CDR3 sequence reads CASSDASWGGSQNTLYF.

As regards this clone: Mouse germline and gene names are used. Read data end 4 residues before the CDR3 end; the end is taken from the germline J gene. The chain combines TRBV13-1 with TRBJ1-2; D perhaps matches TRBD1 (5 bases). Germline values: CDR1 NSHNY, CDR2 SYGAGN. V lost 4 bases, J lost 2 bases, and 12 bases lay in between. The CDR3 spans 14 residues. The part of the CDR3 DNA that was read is TGTGCCAGCAGTCCCTCGTGGGGGAACTCC. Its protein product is CASSPSWGNS. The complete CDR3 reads CASSPSWGNSDYTF.

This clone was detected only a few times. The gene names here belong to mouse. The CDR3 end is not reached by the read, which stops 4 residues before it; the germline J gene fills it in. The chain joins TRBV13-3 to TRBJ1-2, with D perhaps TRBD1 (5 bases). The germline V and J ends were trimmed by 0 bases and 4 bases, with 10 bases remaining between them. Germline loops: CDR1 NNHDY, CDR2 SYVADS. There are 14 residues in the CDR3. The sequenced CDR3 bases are TGTGCCAGCAGTGATGAGGGAGGGGTCTCC. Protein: CASSDEGGVS. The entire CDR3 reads CASSDEGGVSDYTF.

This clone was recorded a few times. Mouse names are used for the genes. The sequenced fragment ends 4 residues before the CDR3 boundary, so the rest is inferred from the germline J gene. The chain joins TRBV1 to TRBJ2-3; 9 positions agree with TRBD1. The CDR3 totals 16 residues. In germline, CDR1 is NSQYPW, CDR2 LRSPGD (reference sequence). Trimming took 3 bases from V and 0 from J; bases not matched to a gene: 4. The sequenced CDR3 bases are TGCACCTGCAGTGCGACAGGGGGGACTAGTGCAGAA. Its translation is CTCSATGGTSAE. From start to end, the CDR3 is CTCSATGGTSAETLYF.

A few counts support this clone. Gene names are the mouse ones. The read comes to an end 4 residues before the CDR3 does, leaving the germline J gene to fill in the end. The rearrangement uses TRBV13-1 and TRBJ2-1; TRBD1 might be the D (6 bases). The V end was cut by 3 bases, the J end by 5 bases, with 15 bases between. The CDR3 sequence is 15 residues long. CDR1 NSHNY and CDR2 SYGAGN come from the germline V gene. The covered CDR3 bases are TGTGCCAGCAGTGGGGCCGGGACAACCGATGCT. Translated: CASSGAGTTDA. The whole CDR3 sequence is CASSGAGTTDAEQFF.

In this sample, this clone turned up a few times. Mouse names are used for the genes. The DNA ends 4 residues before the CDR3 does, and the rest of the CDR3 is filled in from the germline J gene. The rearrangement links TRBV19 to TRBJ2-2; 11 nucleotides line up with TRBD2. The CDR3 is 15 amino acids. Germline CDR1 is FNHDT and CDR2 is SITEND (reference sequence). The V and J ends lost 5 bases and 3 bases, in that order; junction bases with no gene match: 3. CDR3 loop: CASRRTGGYTGQLYF. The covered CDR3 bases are TGTGCCAGCAGGCGGACTGGGGGGTACACCGGG.

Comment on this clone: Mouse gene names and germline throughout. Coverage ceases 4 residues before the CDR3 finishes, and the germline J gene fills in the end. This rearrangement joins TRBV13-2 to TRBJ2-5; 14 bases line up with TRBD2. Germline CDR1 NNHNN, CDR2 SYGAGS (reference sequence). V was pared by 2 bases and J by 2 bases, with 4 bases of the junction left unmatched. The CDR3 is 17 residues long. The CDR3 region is CASGDRDWGGAQDTQYF. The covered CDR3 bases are TGTGCCAGCGGTGACCGGGACTGGGGGGGCGCCCAAGAC.

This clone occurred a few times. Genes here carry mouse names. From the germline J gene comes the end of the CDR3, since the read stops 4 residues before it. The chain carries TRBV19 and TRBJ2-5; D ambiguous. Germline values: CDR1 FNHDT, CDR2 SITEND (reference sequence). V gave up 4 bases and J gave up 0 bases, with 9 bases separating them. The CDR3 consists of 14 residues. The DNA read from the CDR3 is TGTGCCAGCAGTTCCCAGGCGAACCAAGAC. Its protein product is CASSSQANQD. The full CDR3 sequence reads CASSSQANQDTQYF.

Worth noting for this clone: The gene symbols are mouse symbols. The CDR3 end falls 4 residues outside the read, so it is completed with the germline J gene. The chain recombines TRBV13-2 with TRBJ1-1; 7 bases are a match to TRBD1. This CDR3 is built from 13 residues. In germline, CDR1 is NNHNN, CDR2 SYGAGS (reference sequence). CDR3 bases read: TGTGCCAGCGGTGGTGATAGGGGGCAA. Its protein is CASGGDRGQ. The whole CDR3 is CASGGDRGQEVFF.

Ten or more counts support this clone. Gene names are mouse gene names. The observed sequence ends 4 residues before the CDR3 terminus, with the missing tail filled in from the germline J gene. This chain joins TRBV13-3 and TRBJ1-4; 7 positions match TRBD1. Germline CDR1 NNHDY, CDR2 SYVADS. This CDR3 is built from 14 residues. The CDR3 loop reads CASSEKGAFERLFF. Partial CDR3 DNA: TGTGCCAGCAGTGAAAAGGGGGCGTTCGAA.

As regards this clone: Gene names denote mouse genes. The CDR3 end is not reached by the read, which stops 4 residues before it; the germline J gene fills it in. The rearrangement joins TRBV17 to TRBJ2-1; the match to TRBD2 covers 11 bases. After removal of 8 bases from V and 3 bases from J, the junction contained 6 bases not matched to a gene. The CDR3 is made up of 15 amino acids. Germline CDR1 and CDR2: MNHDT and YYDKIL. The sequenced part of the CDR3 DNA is TGTGCTAGCCGGACTGGGGGGTCCTCCTATGCT. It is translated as CASRTGGSSYA. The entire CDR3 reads CASRTGGSSYAEQFF.

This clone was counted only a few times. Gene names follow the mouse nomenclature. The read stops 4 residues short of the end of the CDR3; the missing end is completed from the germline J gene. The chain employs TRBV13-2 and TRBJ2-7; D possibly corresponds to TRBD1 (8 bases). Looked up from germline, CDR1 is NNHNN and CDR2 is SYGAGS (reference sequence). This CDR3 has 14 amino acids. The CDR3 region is CASGDDRGGYEQYF. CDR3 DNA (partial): TGTGCCAGCGGTGATGACAGGGGGGGATAT.

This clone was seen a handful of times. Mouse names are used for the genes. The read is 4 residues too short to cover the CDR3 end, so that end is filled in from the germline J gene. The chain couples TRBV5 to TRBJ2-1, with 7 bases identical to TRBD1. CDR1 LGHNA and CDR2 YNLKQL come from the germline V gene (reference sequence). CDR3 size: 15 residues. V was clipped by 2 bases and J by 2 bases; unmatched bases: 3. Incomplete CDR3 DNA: TGTGCCAGCAGCCAAATAGACAGGGACTATGCT. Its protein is CASSQIDRDYA. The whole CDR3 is CASSQIDRDYAEQFF.

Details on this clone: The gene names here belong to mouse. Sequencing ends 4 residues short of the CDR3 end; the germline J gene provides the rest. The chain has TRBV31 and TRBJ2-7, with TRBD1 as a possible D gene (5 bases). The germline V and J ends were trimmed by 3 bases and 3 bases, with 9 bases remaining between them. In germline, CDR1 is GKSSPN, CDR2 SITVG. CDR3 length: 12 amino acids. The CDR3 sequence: CAWSPGHYEQYF. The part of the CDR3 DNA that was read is TGTGCCTGGAGCCCCGGACACTAT.

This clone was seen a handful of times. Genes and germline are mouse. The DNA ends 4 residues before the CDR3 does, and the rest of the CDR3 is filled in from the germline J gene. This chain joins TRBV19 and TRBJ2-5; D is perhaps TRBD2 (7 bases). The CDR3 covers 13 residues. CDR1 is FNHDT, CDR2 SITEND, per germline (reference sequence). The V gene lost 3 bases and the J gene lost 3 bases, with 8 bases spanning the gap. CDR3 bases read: TGTGCCAGCAGTAGGGGGGCTCAAGAC. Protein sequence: CASSRGAQD. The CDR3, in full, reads CASSRGAQDTQYF.

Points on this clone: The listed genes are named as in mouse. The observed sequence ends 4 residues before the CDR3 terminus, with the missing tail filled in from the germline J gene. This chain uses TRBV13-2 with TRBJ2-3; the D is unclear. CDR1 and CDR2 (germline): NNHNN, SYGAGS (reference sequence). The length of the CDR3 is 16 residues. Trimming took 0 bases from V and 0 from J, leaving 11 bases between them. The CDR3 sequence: CASGDAIDTSAETLYF. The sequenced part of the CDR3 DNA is TGTGCCAGCGGTGATGCGATAGACACTAGTGCAGAA.

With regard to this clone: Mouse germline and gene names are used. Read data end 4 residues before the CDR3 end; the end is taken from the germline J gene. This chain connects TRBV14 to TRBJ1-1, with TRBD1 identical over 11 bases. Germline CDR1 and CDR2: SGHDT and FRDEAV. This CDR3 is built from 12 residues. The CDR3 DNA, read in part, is TGTGCCAGCGGGACAGGGGGAGGA. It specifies CASGTGGG. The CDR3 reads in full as CASGTGGGEVFF.

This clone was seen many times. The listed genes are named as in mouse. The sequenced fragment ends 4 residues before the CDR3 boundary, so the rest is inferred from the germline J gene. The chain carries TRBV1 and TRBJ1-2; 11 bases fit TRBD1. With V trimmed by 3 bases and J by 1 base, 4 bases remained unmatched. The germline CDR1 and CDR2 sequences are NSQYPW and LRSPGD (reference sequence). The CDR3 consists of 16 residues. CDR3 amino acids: CTCSAFGTGGNSDYTF. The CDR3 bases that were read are TGCACCTGCAGTGCGTTCGGGACAGGGGGAAACTCC.

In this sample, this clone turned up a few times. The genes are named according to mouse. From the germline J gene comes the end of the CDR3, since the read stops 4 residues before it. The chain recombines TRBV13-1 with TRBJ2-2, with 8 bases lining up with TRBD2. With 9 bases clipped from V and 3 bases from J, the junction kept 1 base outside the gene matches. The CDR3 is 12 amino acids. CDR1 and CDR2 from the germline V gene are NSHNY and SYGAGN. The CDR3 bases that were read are TGTGCCACGACTGGGGACACCGGG. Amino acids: CATTGDTG. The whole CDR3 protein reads CATTGDTGQLYF.

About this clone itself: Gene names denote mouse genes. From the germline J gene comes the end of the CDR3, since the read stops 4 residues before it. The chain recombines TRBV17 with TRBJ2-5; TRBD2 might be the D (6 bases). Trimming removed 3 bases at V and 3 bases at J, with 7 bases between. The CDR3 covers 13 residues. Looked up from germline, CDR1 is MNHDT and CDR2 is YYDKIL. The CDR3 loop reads CASSSGLQDTQYF. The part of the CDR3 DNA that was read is TGTGCTAGCAGTAGCGGACTGCAAGAC. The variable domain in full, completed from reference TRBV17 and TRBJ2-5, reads DTTVKQNPRYKLARVGKPVNLICSQTMNHDTMYWYQKKPNQAPKLLLFYYDKILNREADTFEKFQSSRPNNSFCSLYIGSAGLEYSAMYLCASSSGLQDTQYFGPGTRLLVL.

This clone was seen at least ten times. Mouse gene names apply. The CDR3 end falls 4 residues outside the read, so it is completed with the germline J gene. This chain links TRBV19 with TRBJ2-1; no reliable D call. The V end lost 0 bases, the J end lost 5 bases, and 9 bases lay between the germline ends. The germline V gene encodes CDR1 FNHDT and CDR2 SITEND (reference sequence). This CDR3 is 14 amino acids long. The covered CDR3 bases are TGTGCCAGCAGTATAGGGGGAATGGATGCT. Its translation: CASSIGGMDA. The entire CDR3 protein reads CASSIGGMDAEQFF. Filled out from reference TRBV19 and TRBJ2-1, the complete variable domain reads GGIITQTPKFLIGQEGQKLTLKCQQNFNHDTMYWYRQDSGKGLRLIYYSITENDLQKGDLSEGYDASREKKSSFSLTVTSAQKNEMAVFLCASSIGGMDAEQFFGPGTRLTVL.

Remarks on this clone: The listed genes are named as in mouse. The CDR3 bases that were read are TGTGCCAGCAGTGGAAACCGGGACAGGGGTGCAGAA. Its protein product is CASSGNRDRGAE. The whole CDR3 sequence reads CASSGNRDRGAETLYF. The rearrangement uses TRBV13-3 and TRBJ2-3; TRBD1 matches 9 bases. Read coverage stops 4 residues before the CDR3 terminus; the germline J gene supplies the remainder. The ends lost 3 bases at V and 1 base at J; junction bases unmatched: 6. The CDR3 has 16 residues. Germline CDR1 NNHDY, CDR2 SYVADS.

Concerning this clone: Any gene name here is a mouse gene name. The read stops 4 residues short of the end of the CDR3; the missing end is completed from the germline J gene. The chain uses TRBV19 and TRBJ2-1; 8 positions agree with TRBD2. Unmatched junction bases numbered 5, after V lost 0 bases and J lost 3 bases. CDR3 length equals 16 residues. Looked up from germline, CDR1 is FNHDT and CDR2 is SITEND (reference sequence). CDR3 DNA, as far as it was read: TGTGCCAGCAGTATAGACCTGGGGGGCACCTATGCT. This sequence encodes CASSIDLGGTYA. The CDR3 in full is CASSIDLGGTYAEQFF. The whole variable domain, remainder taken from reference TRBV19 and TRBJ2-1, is GGIITQTPKFLIGQEGQKLTLKCQQNFNHDTMYWYRQDSGKGLRLIYYSITENDLQKGDLSEGYDASREKKSSFSLTVTSAQKNEMAVFLCASSIDLGGTYAEQFFGPGTRLTVL.